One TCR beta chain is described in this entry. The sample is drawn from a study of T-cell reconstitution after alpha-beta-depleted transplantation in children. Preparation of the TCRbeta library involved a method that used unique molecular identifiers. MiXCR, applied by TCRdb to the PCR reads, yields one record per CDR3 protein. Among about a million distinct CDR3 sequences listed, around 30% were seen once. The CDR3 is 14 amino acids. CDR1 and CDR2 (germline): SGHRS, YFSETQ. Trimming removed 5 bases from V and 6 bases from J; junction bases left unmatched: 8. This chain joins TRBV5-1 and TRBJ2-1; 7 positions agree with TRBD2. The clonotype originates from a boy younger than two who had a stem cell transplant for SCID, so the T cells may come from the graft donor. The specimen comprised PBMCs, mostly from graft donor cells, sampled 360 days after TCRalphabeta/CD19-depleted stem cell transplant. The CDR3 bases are TGCGCCAGCAGTGGGAGGGCACTCTCCAATGAGCAGTTCTTC. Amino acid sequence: CASSGRALSNEQFF.